This section outlines one TCR beta chain sequence together with its context. The data were taken from a study of blood T cell repertoires in COVID-19. Study in general: Acute and convalescent COVID-19 samples came from the United States, Italy and Spain. In each case, the material was cDNA or gDNA derived from T cells, B-cell-depleted T cells, or PBMCs.

The CDR3 has 17 residues. Germline CDR1 reads SGDLS; CDR2 reads YYNGEE. The ends lost 3 bases at V and 0 bases at J; junction bases unmatched: 9. Per the study methods: Estimated nucleated cell counts came from reference gene primer amplification. Only in-frame clones appear in the TCRdb table, and some are missing; sequencing was by immunoSEQ multiplex PCR. Clonal size and the V and J genes are those of that table, whereas D and trimming came from the DNA. This table has about 67,000 clones, 75% to 90% appearing once. The receptor was derived from a man aged 45-65 years with active COVID-19. The sequencing input was peripheral blood. The chain joins TRBV9 to TRBJ2-1, with TRBD2 matching 7 bases. In nucleotides, the CDR3 is TGTGCCAGCAGCGGATTGACTAGCAACCGCTCCTACAATGAGCAGTTCTTC. Amino acids: CASSGLTSNRSYNEQFF.